Shown below are 20 T cell receptor beta chains from a single sample sequenced in a study of early stage breast cancer tumors. Data came from immunoSEQ multiplex PCR; TCRdb stores just in-frame clones and leaves some out. The sample includes about 2,600 clones, about 65% of them seen just once. The sequencing input was normal breast tissue next to the tumor. Receptor source: a person aged 45 to 59 with breast cancer.

This clone turned up a few times. The chain links TRBV6-1 to TRBJ1-2; 8 bases align to TRBD1. Unmatched junction bases numbered 7, after V lost 1 base and J lost 6 bases. This CDR3 contains 15 residues. Germline loops: CDR1 MNHNS, CDR2 SASEGT. The CDR3: CASSEGGTGYNGYTF. The CDR3 nucleotides are TGTGCCAGCAGTGAAGGAGGGACAGGTTATAATGGCTACACCTTC.

The rearrangement uses TRBV19 and TRBJ2-5; 11 bases map to TRBD2. The CDR3 extends over 13 amino acids. J lost 7 bases, V lost 4 bases, and 2 bases had no gene match. Germline CDR1 is LNHDA and CDR2 is SQIVND (reference sequence). CDR3 protein: CASSTGTSGTQYF. For the CDR3, the DNA is TGTGCCAGTAGTACCGGGACTAGCGGGACCCAGTACTTC. Variable domain in full (rest from reference TRBV19 and TRBJ2-5): DGGITQSPKYLFRKEGQNVTLSCEQNLNHDAMYWYRQDPGQGLRLIYYSQIVNDFQKGDIAEGYSVSREKKESFPLTVTSAQKNPTAFYLCASSTGTSGTQYFGPGTRLLVL.

The V and J genes are TRBV5-4 and TRBJ2-1, with 12 bases identical to TRBD2. J was trimmed by 10 bases and V by 4 bases; bases with no gene match: 15. CDR1 is SGHNT, CDR2 YYREEE, per germline (reference sequence). The length of the CDR3 is 17 residues. The chain's CDR3 is CASSQDRSLAGGREQFF. The CDR3 DNA sequence: TGTGCCAGCAGCCAAGATAGATCCCTAGCGGGGGGGCGAGAGCAGTTCTTC.

This chain uses TRBV11-3 with TRBJ1-3, with 7 bases fitting TRBD1. V lost 5 bases, J lost 0 bases, and 7 bases stayed unmatched. CDR3 size: 16 residues. Per germline, CDR1 SGHNT and CDR2 YENEEA. The CDR3 is CASSPGGTVSGNTIYF. In DNA form, the CDR3 reads TGTGCCAGCAGCCCGGGCGGGACAGTCTCTGGAAACACCATATATTTT.

The chain carries TRBV6-1 and TRBJ2-5, with D unclear. CDR1 is MNHNS and CDR2 is SASEGT in the germline V gene. Deletions cut 1 base from V and 5 bases from J, with 11 bases between. The CDR3 runs 14 residues. CDR3 DNA sequence: TGTGCCAGCAGTGAAGTCCAAGCATTCGAGACCCAGTACTTC. Residues: CASSEVQAFETQYF.

By its share, this clone is large. This sequence joins TRBV29-1 and TRBJ2-3; 9 positions agree with TRBD2. CDR1 SQVTM and CDR2 ANQGSEA come from the germline V gene. The V gene end was trimmed by 5 bases and the J gene end by 4 bases; junction bases not matched to a gene: 7. The CDR3 sequence is 14 residues long. The DNA for the CDR3 is TGCAGCGTTTGGTTAGCGGGAGCCTCAGATACGCAGTATTTT. Its protein is CSVWLAGASDTQYF.

This chain connects TRBV7-2 to TRBJ2-5, with a possible D match to TRBD1 (6 bases). The CDR3 runs to 15 residues. Looked up from germline, CDR1 is SGHTA and CDR2 is FQGNSA. The V end was cut by 3 bases, the J end by 5 bases, with 16 bases between. CDR3 coding DNA: TGTGCCAGCAGCTTCCGGACTGGGACATGGGAGACCCAGTACTTC. Residues: CASSFRTGTWETQYF.

Notes on this clone: It is unclear where the CDR3 begins or ends on the DNA, so no DNA is shown, and the CDR3 is as TCRdb lists it. The sample has other DNA sequences that encode this CDR3 too. The gene calls are TRBV5-4 and TRBJ2-7. The CDR3 region is 13 residues in length, termini included. Germline CDR1 SGHNT, CDR2 YYREEE (reference sequence). Here the CDR3 reads CASSLVGVGTQYF.

This clone appeared a few times. This chain uses TRBV4-2 with TRBJ1-2, with 7 bases aligning to TRBD1. Germline V lookup: CDR1 LGHNA, CDR2 YNFKEQ. V gave up 4 bases and J gave up 2 bases; unmatched junction bases: 4. This CDR3 spans 14 amino acids. The CDR3 DNA reads as TGTGCCAGCAGCCCCCTAGGGGGCAACTATGGCTACACCTTC. This encodes CASSPLGGNYGYTF.

V and J are TRBV11-2 and TRBJ2-7; 11 nucleotides agree with TRBD2. This CDR3 spans 17 amino acids. The V gene end was trimmed by 3 bases and the J gene end by 3 bases; junction bases not matched to a gene: 10. CDR1 and CDR2 from the germline V gene are SGHAT and FQNNGV. The CDR3 loop is CASSFGNSGRGNYEQYF. The CDR3 nucleotides are TGTGCCAGCAGCTTTGGAAATAGCGGGAGGGGTAACTACGAGCAGTACTTC. Supplemented by reference TRBV11-2 and TRBJ2-7, the full variable domain reads EAGVAQSPRYKIIEKRQSVAFWCNPISGHATLYWYQQILGQGPKLLIQFQNNGVVDDSQLPKDRFSAERLKGVDSTLKIQPAKLEDSAVYLCASSFGNSGRGNYEQYFGPGTRLTVT.

The chain employs TRBV7-9 and TRBJ2-3; TRBD1 might be the D (5 bases). CDR1 and CDR2 from the germline V gene are SEHNR and FQNEAQ (reference sequence). The ends were cut back, 4 bases at V and 8 bases at J, with 13 bases in the middle. The CDR3 contains 13 residues. CDR3 nucleotide sequence: TGTGCCAGCAGCTCCGAAACAGGTTTTACGCAGTATTTT. Protein sequence: CASSSETGFTQYF.

This sequence joins TRBV18 and TRBJ1-2, with D perhaps TRBD1 (5 bases). This CDR3 contains 14 residues. V gave up 2 bases and J gave up 4 bases, with 11 bases separating them. Germline CDR1 is KGHSH and CDR2 is LQKENI. The CDR3 here is CASSPAGQAYGYTF. The CDR3 DNA sequence: TGTGCCAGCTCACCAGCAGGGCAGGCCTATGGCTACACCTTC.

The chain couples TRBV4-2 to TRBJ2-3; D remains ambiguous. The ends were cut back, 1 base at V and 4 bases at J, with 18 bases in the middle. The CDR3 is made up of 17 amino acids. CDR1 and CDR2 from the germline V gene are LGHNA and YNFKEQ. The CDR3 coding sequence is TGTGCCAGCAGCCAAGTGCGTGGAAGCGAGAGGTCAGATACGCAGTATTTT. It translates to CASSQVRGSERSDTQYF.

The genes are TRBV2 and TRBJ2-2; 10 bases map to TRBD2. CDR3 length equals 16 residues. CDR1 SNHLY and CDR2 FYNNEI come from the germline V gene. J gave up 4 bases and V 6 bases, and 8 bases lay outside the gene matches. CDR3 nucleotides: TGTGCCAGCAGCCCCCAGACTAGCGGGCCCACCGGGGAGCTGTTTTTT. Translated: CASSPQTSGPTGELFF.

About this clone: At one end the junction does not follow the germline gene, possibly because of a read error. The chain joins TRBV29-1 to TRBJ1-4; no reliable D call. This CDR3 comprises 11 residues. Germline CDR1 is SQVTM and CDR2 is ANQGSEA. CDR3: CSVEDPGQLFF. As DNA, the CDR3 is TGCAGCGTCGAAGATCCGGGCCAACTGTTTTTT. The variable domain in full, completed from reference TRBV29-1 and TRBJ1-4, reads SAVISQKPSRDICQRGTSLTIQCQVDSQVTMMFWYRQQPGQSLTLIATANQGSEATYESGFVIDKFPISRPNLTFSTLTVSNMSPEDSSIYLCSVEDPGQLFFGSGTQLSVL.

The V gene is TRBV5-6, the J gene TRBJ2-2; D call uncertain. The CDR3 runs 16 residues. Germline CDR1 and CDR2: SGHDT and YYEEEE. Trimming removed 4 bases at V and 0 bases at J, with 13 bases between. CDR3 sequence (DNA): TGTGCCAGCAGCCTCCTTCCACAGCCGAACACCGGGGAGCTGTTTTTT. Protein: CASSLLPQPNTGELFF.

The chain couples TRBV18 to TRBJ2-2; TRBD1 is a possible D gene (6 bases). Germline V gives CDR1 KGHSH, CDR2 LQKENI. The length of the CDR3 is 15 residues. V lost 5 bases and J lost 2, with 12 bases in between. CDR3 in amino acids: CASSSDRANTGELFF. Written as DNA, the CDR3 is TGTGCCAGCTCATCGGACAGAGCTAACACCGGGGAGCTGTTTTTT.

The chain recombines TRBV7-7 with TRBJ1-1; the D gene is possibly TRBD1 (5 bases). The CDR3 runs to 13 residues. The germline V gene encodes CDR1 SSHAT and CDR2 FNYEAQ (reference sequence). The V gene lost 2 bases and the J gene lost 6 bases, with 10 bases spanning the gap. The CDR3 DNA reads as TGTGCCAGCAGCTTAACGTGGGACTCTGAAGCTTTCTTT. Residues: CASSLTWDSEAFF. The complete variable domain, with remaining parts taken from reference TRBV7-7 and TRBJ1-1, reads GAGVSQSPRYKVTKRGQDVTLRCDPISSHATLYWYQQALGQGPEFLTYFNYEAQPDKSGLPSDRFSAERPEGSISTLTIQRTEQRDSAMYRCASSLTWDSEAFFGQGTRLTVV.

The gene calls are TRBV6-1 and TRBJ2-7, with 7 bases that match TRBD1. This CDR3 is built from 15 residues. Losses at the gene ends were 5 bases for V and 1 base for J; bases not matched to a gene: 8. The V gene's germline CDR1 is MNHNS and CDR2 SASEGT. The CDR3 nucleotides are TGTGCCAGCAGTCTGACGACAGGGTCGTCCTACGAGCAGTACTTC. It specifies CASSLTTGSSYEQYF.

This clone is judged medium-sized (0.01 to 0.1%). The V gene is TRBV5-1, the J gene TRBJ2-7, with 9 positions matching TRBD2. This CDR3 comprises 15 residues. V gave up 0 bases and J gave up 3 bases; unmatched junction bases: 4. Germline CDR1 and CDR2: SGHRS and YFSETQ. Here the CDR3 DNA reads TGCGCCAGCAGCTTGGGGAATAGCGGGGGCTACGAGCAGTACTTC. It is translated as CASSLGNSGGYEQYF.